This T cell receptor (beta chain) stems from a study of T cells expressing NK-cell markers. Turning to the study itself: Source material for TCR beta repertoires consisted of sorted CD3+CD56+NKG2C+, CD3+CD56+NKG2C- and CD3+CD56-NKG2C+ T cells.

In the case of this clonotype: Its matching antigen is unknown.

Overall study findings and caveats: No clear determination of HCMV specificity was made for expanded NKG2C+ T cell clones. Topping the CD3+CD56-NKG2C+ fraction as well were these clonotypes, in a few donors. A range of about 1.0-7.5% of CD8+ T cells consisted of dominant NKG2C+ clonotypes in 5 or 6 donors.

TCRdb re-analyzed the 5' RACE reads; it lists each CDR3 protein once, without DNA. The sample data list about 460,000 distinct CDR3 sequences. The germline CDR1 and CDR2 sequences are SGHRS and YFSETQ. This CDR3 comprises 20 residues. The rearrangement links TRBV5-1 to TRBJ2-3; TCRdb designates TRBD1, a call that cannot be tested without DNA. This clonotype was sampled from a woman aged 45-65 years in good health. Sequencing was carried out using blood T cells: a sorted CD56 or NKG2C T cell subset, CD4+ or CD8+ T cells, or bulk PBMC T cells (not recorded which). The CDR3: CASSLAIITGGRESTDTQYF. The whole variable domain, filled in from reference TRBV5-1 and TRBJ2-3, reads KAGVTQTPRYLIKTRGQQVTLSCSPISGHRSVSWYQQTPGQGLQFLFEYFSETQRNKGNFPGRFSGRQFSNSRSEMNVSTLELGDSALYLCASSLAIITGGRESTDTQYFGPGTRLTVL.